The present T cell receptor (beta chain) was sequenced within a study of cytomegalovirus exposure and HLA in healthy donors. At the level of the study: Counted in an early data release were 85 million or so unique TCRs from HLA-typed donors. General observations from the study: What TCR beta sequences reportedly achieved was accurate prediction of HLA-A and HLA-B alleles in most subjects. A later analysis by the authors found several of the most significant clusters apparently linked to common viral pathogens. Another analysis was done later, and it associated 15,000 to 20,000 TCR beta sequences with HLA alleles at 0.05 false discovery rate.

A single count supports this clone. Its antigen is unknown. With 60 Vbeta and 13 Jbeta primers, the PCR was carried out. The protocol was immunoSEQ multiplex PCR, while the TCRdb copy is restricted to in-frame clones and leaves out a portion. The data show 150,000 to 200,000 clones, roughly 80% seen once. The clonotype was recovered from a young man in good health and CMV-seropositive. Sequencing input: PBMCs.

CDR3 bases: TGTGCCAGCAGCTTAGTGCCCACAGAATACGAGCAGTACTTC. It encodes CASSLVPTEYEQYF. The rearrangement uses TRBV11-2 and TRBJ2-7, with D uncertain. Germline loops: CDR1 SGHAT, CDR2 FQNNGV. Trimming took 1 base from V and 4 from J, leaving 11 bases between them. The CDR3 loop spans 14 amino acids.